This T cell receptor beta chain appears in the sequencing data of a study of blood T cell repertoires in COVID-19. Study details: Some COVID-19 samples were acute and others convalescent; all came from the United States, Italy and Spain.

The V and J ends lost 3 bases and 8 bases, in that order; junction bases with no gene match: 10. In germline, CDR1 is GTSNPN, CDR2 SVGIG (reference sequence). This CDR3 is built from 15 residues. Per the study methods: From reference gene primer amplification, estimates of nucleated cell counts were derived. The assay was immunoSEQ multiplex PCR, and TCRdb's table has in-frame clones only and misses some. V and J calls and clone size are copied from that table; D and trimming were computed from the DNA. The sample consists of approximately 260,000 clones, 75% to 90% of them appearing once. This chain links TRBV30 with TRBJ2-4; 10 nucleotides agree with TRBD1. The TCR originated in a man aged 50 to 60 with acute or convalescent COVID-19. The material sequenced was peripheral blood. The CDR3 nucleotides read TGTGCCTGGAGCGGGGGACAGGGGAGAAGGGACATTCAGTACTTC. Translated: CAWSGGQGRRDIQYF.